This T cell receptor beta chain was sequenced in a study of memory CD4+ T cells and cytomegalovirus serostatus (dated by TCRdb to between 2019 and 2020). Notes on the research overall: The cohort included roughly 33 healthy adults from Belgium, of whom 9 were CMV seropositive and 24 were CMV seronegative. To replicate a published TCR-based CMV serostatus classifier, the researchers sequenced the CD4+ memory TCRbeta repertoires of a Belgian cohort whose cytomegalovirus serostatus was known.

Genomic DNA was extracted from sorted cells with the Quick-DNA Microprep Kit. Amplification of TCRbeta DNA was done with the immunoSEQ hsTCRbeta kit, following the protocol from the manufacturer. TCRbeta libraries were sequenced on an Illumina MiSeq instrument. As for the authors' bioinformatics: After out-of-frame sequences were removed, 2,204,828 distinct TCRbeta sequences remained, averaging roughly 67,000 per individual. Each individual was scored by the count of fewer than 200 previously reported CMV-associated TCRbeta sequences and the total productive distinct TCRbeta count. A beta-binomial model was reimplemented in Python, and scikit-learn random forests with default parameters were trained on data from the US cohort. On the Belgian cohort, classifier performance was reported as the median AUC, along with percentile confidence intervals, across 10,000 bootstrap iterations. The table was pulled from immuneACCESS by TCRdb, which kept in-frame rearrangements only. Such tables lose some clones; where checked, under half of the loss comes from unresolved V genes, and the rest has no known cause. For V, J and clone size, that table is used; D and trimming come from the DNA. For this sample there are under 80,000 clones; roughly 78% appear just once. The biggest ten clones account for 2.5% to 3% of the sample.

A note on this clone: The antigen this receptor binds is unknown. One base away there is no much larger clone; base qualities are not given.

What the study reported, not specific to this receptor: CMV serostatus prediction reached a median bootstrapped AUC of 0.95 with the original framework and just over 0.9 with a US-trained random forest. On the Belgian cohort, the classifier built on the original framework reached a median bootstrapped AUC of about 0.95, with a 95% CI of 0.76-1.00. Results were interpreted as suggesting that the CMV-associated TCR signature is largely present in the CD4+ memory repertoire. Of 164 previously reported CMV-associated TCRbeta sequences, about 72 appeared in the CD4+ memory repertoires, each in one to five individuals. Only CD4+CD45RO+ memory cells were sequenced, in contrast to the original study, which included naive and memory CD4+ and CD8+ populations.

Single viable CD3+CD4+CD8-CD45RO+ cells were sorted as memory CD4+ T cells on a FACSAria II. To determine CMV serostatus, a Roche Elecsys assay was used that detects serum IgG against CMV pp150, pp28, p38 and p52. Once the samples were thawed, total CD4+ T cells were enriched through positive selection using CD4 magnetic microbeads. The samples came from a different study that was designed specifically to examine the CD4+ T cell memory repertoire. Peripheral blood mononuclear cells were isolated and cryopreserved according to standard operating procedures, and serum was stored at -80 degrees C. Staining used CD3-PerCP (BW264/56), CD4-APC (RPA-T4), CD45RO-PE (UCHT1) and CD8-Pacific Orange (3B5) antibodies, with Sytox blue excluding non-viable cells. V is pared back by 0 bases and J by 0 bases, with 6 bases lying between the germline termini. Looking up the germline V gene yields CDR1 SGHVS and CDR2 FNYEAQ. From the cysteine through the phenylalanine, the CDR3 covers 16 amino acids. Only the CDR3 region is kept as DNA, spanning 48 bases read in frame from base 1.

The chain couples TRBV7-6 to TRBJ2-6; a confident D gene designation cannot be given. This clonotype was obtained from an adult in good health and CMV-seropositive. Sequenced: memory CD4+ T cells from blood. DNA sequence: TGTGCCAGCAGCTTAGCGCCAGACTCTGGGGCCAACGTCCTGACTTTC. Translated, this is CASSLAPDSGANVLTF.